These T cell receptor beta chains were read from a single sample in a study of CD4 T cells in relation to SARS-CoV-2 and coronaviruses. This table comes from immunoSEQ multiplex PCR, and its TCRdb copy is limited to in-frame clones, with some not included. The sample comprises under 70,000 clones, 80% to 90% of which are singletons, and around 1.5% rests with the top ten. Sequencing used memory CD4+ T cells from PBMCs. Receptors were obtained from a human donor in good health. Both conserved end residues are part of each CDR3.

>14|TRBV5-8|TRBJ1-1
CASRKGALVAEAFF
>15|TRBV3-1/TRBV3-2|TRBJ1-5
CASSQGDGSNQPQHF
>18|TRBV4-1|TRBJ2-1
CASSQSTYTSGIDNEQFF
>20|TRBV28|TRBJ2-5
CASSVDGLAGPLVRQETQYF
>18|TRBV9|TRBJ2-2
CASSVGGLAGVGTGELFF
>13|TRBV14|TRBJ2-5
CASSQNSQETQYF
>14|TRBV9|TRBJ1-5
CAAVGSYSNQPQHF
>15|TRBV5-1|TRBJ2-4
CASSSEGTGPNIQYF
>17|TRBV2|TRBJ2-5
CASSTRDRGRNQETQYF
>15|TRBV10-1|TRBJ2-3
CASSVTSGSTDTQYF
>15|TRBV28|TRBJ1-5
CASSPSRTSNQPQHF
>15|TRBV5-1|TRBJ2-3
CASSLYGGYTDTQYF
>14|TRBV7-3|TRBJ2-1
CASSKLAGGTGQFF
>12|TRBV6-6|TRBJ1-1
CASRGLGTEAFF
>14|TRBV3-1/TRBV3-2|TRBJ2-3
CASSQRGGGDTQYF
>12|TRBV30|TRBJ2-3
CAWSRAADTQYF
>14|TRBV9|TRBJ2-3
CASSAVGTSDTQYF
>15|TRBV20-1|TRBJ2-4
CSASAGLGAKNIQYF
>15|TRBV9|TRBJ2-1
CASSVAAGDLNEQFF
>15|TRBV5-4|TRBJ2-2
CASRPGTSSSGELFF
>13|TRBV12-3/TRBV12-4|TRBJ2-4
CASSLDRGDIQYF
>17|TRBV28|TRBJ2-5
CASSPGATFGGRKTQYF
>16|TRBV28|TRBJ1-2
CASSSAGQGSDYGYTF
>14|TRBV7-3|TRBJ1-2
CASSFLGTGDGYTF
>13|TRBV6-6|TRBJ1-1
CASSYRGDTEAFF
>16|TRBV7-3|TRBJ2-2
CASSPSGRQGTGELFF
>13|TRBV19|TRBJ1-1
CASTIRGVTEAFF
>15|TRBV6-6|TRBJ2-5
CASSLPTSGEETQYF
>14|TRBV4-2|TRBJ2-1
CASSHPGSGIEQFF
>13|TRBV30|TRBJ2-3
CAWSVGPGDTQYF
>16|TRBV7-6|TRBJ2-6
CASSLGHHSGANVLTF
>14|TRBV28|TRBJ2-5
CASSMDITRRTQYF
>18|TRBV7-3|TRBJ1-1
CASSNSSRGPWKNTEAFF
>14|TRBV6-5|TRBJ1-1
CASSYGTANTEAFF
>16|TRBV19|TRBJ2-5
CASSIKTGGFQETQYF
>15|TRBV7-9|TRBJ1-6
CATSSPGQGGSPLHF
>16|TRBV11-2|TRBJ2-3
CASSPRRGLNTDTQYF
>14|TRBV9|TRBJ2-7
CASSPRDSRYEQYF
>15|TRBV7-8|TRBJ2-2
CASSSREGGTGELFF
>10|TRBV28|TRBJ2-7
CKEGAYEQYF
>12|TRBV27|TRBJ2-7
CASSLKVPEQYF
>14|TRBV6-1|TRBJ2-5
CASSELRHQETQYF
>12|TRBV10-2|TRBJ1-5
CASSERRQPQHF
>12|TRBV30|TRBJ1-3
CAWNPGGNTIYF
>12|TRBV28|TRBJ2-1
CATSGKILEQFF
>14|TRBV7-2|TRBJ1-2
CASSSRQDARGYTF
>11|TRBV28|TRBJ2-1
CASTQSNEQFF
>15|TRBV29-1|TRBJ2-2
CSAKNPGQNTGELFF